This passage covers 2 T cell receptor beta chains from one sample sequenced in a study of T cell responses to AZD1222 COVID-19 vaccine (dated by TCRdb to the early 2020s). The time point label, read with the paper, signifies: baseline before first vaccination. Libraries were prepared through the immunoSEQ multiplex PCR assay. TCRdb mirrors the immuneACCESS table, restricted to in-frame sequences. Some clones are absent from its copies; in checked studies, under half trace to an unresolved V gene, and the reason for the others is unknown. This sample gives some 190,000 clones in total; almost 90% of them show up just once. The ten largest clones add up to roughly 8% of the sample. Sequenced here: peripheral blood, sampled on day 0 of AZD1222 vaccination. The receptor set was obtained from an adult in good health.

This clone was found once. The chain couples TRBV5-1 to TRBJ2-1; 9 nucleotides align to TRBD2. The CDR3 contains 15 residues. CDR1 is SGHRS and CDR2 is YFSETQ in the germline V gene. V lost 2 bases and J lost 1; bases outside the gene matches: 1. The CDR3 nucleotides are TGCGCCAGCAGCTTTAGCGGGGGATCCTACAATGAGCAGTTCTTC. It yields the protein CASSFSGGSYNEQFF.

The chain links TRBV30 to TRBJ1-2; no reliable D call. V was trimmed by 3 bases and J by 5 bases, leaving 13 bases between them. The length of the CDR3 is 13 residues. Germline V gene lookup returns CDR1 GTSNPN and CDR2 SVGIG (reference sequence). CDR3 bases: TGTGCCTGGAGGCGGGCCCCCAGTTATGGCTACACCTTC. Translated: CAWRRAPSYGYTF.